The clone carrying this TCR beta chain was detected only once. Its target is unknown. Germline V CDR1 and CDR2: MDHEN, SYDVKM. The CDR3 is 16 amino acids. Deletions cut 8 bases from V and 8 bases from J, with 24 bases between. Despite likely unrecorded immune exposures, the donors were nominally healthy at the time of sampling. The data originate from a study of cytomegalovirus exposure and HLA in healthy donors. Study conclusions and caveats: When analyzed later, a missense DCLRE1C variant was found to be linked to TCR beta V- and J-gene trimming. When analyzed later, the rates of TCR association showed variation by HLA locus, with DRB1 the most and HLA-C the fewest. Across donors, presence/absence analyses took sequencing depth to be roughly uniform.

The PCR ran on 60 Vbeta and 13 Jbeta primers. Libraries were prepared by immunoSEQ multiplex PCR; TCRdb keeps only in-frame clonotypes and omits some of them. The table shows under 100,000 clones, with approximately 70% occurring only once. Sequences were obtained from PBMCs. This chain uses TRBV28 with TRBJ1-4; tentatively, D is TRBD1 (6 bases). This TCR came from a woman aged 45-60 years in good health and CMV-seropositive. The CDR3: CASVGADLWVGEKLFF. The CDR3 bases are TGTGCCAGCGTGGGGGCAGACTTGTGGGTTGGCGAAAAACTGTTTTTT.